The entry below gives a single T cell receptor (beta chain) sequence along with its context. This sample is drawn from a study of shared clonotypes between healthy human individuals. The repertoire was sequenced with immunoSEQ multiplex PCR; TCRdb's copy has only in-frame clones and lacks some. The data contain fewer than 350,000 clones, roughly 91% of them singletons. Germline loops: CDR1 SGDLS, CDR2 YYNGEE. The CDR3 is 11 residues long. Between the trimmed V and J ends, which lost 3 bases and 6 bases, there was a span of 5 bases. Sequences were obtained from memory CD8+ T cells sorted from blood. Subset given: CD45RO+ cells pooled with CCR7-negative TemRA cells. The receptor was derived from a young man in good health. This rearrangement joins TRBV9 to TRBJ2-3; the D is unclear. CDR3 sequence (DNA): TGTGCCAGCAGCGCCTACGATACGCAGTATTTT. Amino acids: CASSAYDTQYF.